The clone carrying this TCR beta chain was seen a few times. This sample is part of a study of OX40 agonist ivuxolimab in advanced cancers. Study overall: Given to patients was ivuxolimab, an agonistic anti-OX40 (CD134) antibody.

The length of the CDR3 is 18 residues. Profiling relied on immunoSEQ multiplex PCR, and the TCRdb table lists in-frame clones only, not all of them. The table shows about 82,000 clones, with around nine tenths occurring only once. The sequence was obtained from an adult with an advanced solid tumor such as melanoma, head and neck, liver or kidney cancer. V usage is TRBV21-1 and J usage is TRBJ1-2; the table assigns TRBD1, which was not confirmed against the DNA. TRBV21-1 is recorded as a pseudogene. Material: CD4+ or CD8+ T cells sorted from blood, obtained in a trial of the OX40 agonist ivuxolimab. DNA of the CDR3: TGTGCCAGCAGCAAAGATGGATTTTGGGACAAATGTTGCTATGGCTACACCTTC. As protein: CASSKDGFWDKCCYGYTF.